These 9 T cell receptor beta chains share one sample of origin, sequenced in a study of shared clonotypes between healthy human individuals. This table comes from immunoSEQ multiplex PCR, and its TCRdb copy is limited to in-frame clones, with some not included. The profile covers millions of clones, with just over 90% appearing a single time and 0.11% to 0.15% taken by the ten largest. Material for sequencing was naive CD4+ T cells sorted from blood. As to subset: CD45RA+ positively selected. Every receptor here comes from a man aged 18 to 30 in good health.

About this clone: The identical CDR3 is also encoded by other nucleotide sequences in the sample. The chain combines TRBV18 with TRBJ2-3; D is undetermined. Per germline, CDR1 KGHSH and CDR2 LQKENI. CDR3 length: 14 residues. V was cut by 0 bases and J by 4 bases, with 8 bases left in between. The CDR3, as DNA: TGTGCCAGCTCACCACCGAGTAGAGCAGATACGCAGTATTTT. Translation gives CASSPPSRADTQYF.

The chain uses TRBV19 and TRBJ1-1, with D unresolved. The CDR3 runs 14 residues. With 3 bases removed from V and 0 bases from J, the gap between germline ends came to 8 bases. Germline CDR1 LNHDA, CDR2 SQIVND (reference sequence). The CDR3 loop reads CASSMGNMNTEAFF. The CDR3 DNA reads as TGTGCCAGTAGTATGGGGAACATGAACACTGAAGCTTTCTTT.

A note on this clone: Additional DNA sequences in this sample encode the identical CDR3. J is TRBJ1-3 and V is TRBV5-1, with D uncertain. The ends were cut back, 0 bases at V and 0 bases at J, with 4 bases in the middle. This CDR3 spans 14 amino acids. From germline, CDR1 is SGHRS and CDR2 YFSETQ. The CDR3 loop reads CASSLGGSGNTIYF. CDR3 bases: TGCGCCAGCAGCTTGGGAGGCTCTGGAAACACCATATATTTT.

The chain links TRBV4-3 to TRBJ1-4; TRBD1 might be the D (5 bases). This CDR3 has 16 residues. CDR1 is LGHNA and CDR2 is YSLEER in the germline V gene. Between the trimmed V and J ends, which lost 3 bases and 4 bases, there was a span of 15 bases. The CDR3 DNA follows: TGCGCCAGCAGCCAGGAGCTGGTTGGGGGTAATGAAAAACTGTTTTTT. It yields the protein CASSQELVGGNEKLFF.

This clone was detected once. The sample has other DNA sequences that encode this CDR3 too. This chain connects TRBV11-3 to TRBJ2-7, with 7 positions matching TRBD1. Trimming cost V 5 bases and J 1 base; bases outside gene matches: 2. The length of the CDR3 is 13 residues. Germline lookup yields CDR1 SGHNT and CDR2 YENEEA. CDR3 in amino acids: CASSRTGSYEQYF. CDR3 nucleotides: TGTGCCAGCAGCCGGACAGGTTCCTACGAGCAGTACTTC.

J is TRBJ1-3 and V is TRBV5-5; 12 bases are a match to TRBD1. V lost 7 bases to trimming and J lost 0 bases; unmatched junction nucleotides: 11. The CDR3 length is 18 residues. Looked up from germline, CDR1 is SGHKS and CDR2 is YYEKEE (reference sequence). The CDR3 region is CASHDIGTGGLSGNTIYF. DNA for the CDR3: TGTGCCAGCCACGATATAGGGACAGGGGGCCTCTCTGGAAACACCATATATTTT.

The chain links TRBV5-1 to TRBJ1-2; D unresolved. This CDR3 spans 13 amino acids. Per the germline V gene, CDR1 is SGHRS and CDR2 is YFSETQ. The V gene lost 0 bases and the J gene lost 6 bases, with 9 bases spanning the gap. This CDR3 is CASSLEAGNGYTF. DNA for the CDR3: TGCGCCAGCAGCTTGGAGGCAGGAAATGGCTACACCTTC.

The rearrangement uses TRBV7-8 and TRBJ1-1; a weak D match, TRBD1 (5 bases). The CDR3 length is 14 residues. V gave up 1 base and J gave up 7 bases, with 13 bases separating them. Germline assignment: CDR1 SGHVS and CDR2 FQNEAQ. CDR3 sequence (DNA): TGTGCCAGCAGCTTAGTAGAGTCAGGGAATGAAGCTTTCTTT. This encodes CASSLVESGNEAFF.

With regard to this clone: Other nucleotide sequences in the sample specify the same CDR3. The chain links TRBV6-5 to TRBJ2-7, with a tentative D call TRBD2 (5 bases). The V and J ends lost 2 bases and 6 bases respectively, with 8 bases between them. The CDR3 totals 12 residues. In germline, CDR1 is MNHEY, CDR2 SVGAGI. The CDR3 loop reads CASSYLGGEQYF. The CDR3 DNA is TGTGCCAGCAGTTACCTCGGAGGCGAGCAGTACTTC.